The 30 T cell receptor beta chains below were found in one sample sequenced in a study of cytomegalovirus exposure and HLA in healthy donors. Researchers ran the PCR with 60 Vbeta and 13 Jbeta primers. Libraries were prepared by immunoSEQ multiplex PCR; TCRdb keeps only in-frame clonotypes and omits some of them. Its table records 150,000 to 200,000 clones. The sample taken for sequencing was PBMCs. These receptor sequences come from a man aged 25-45 years in good health and CMV-seronegative.

This chain uses TRBV13 with TRBJ2-7; 13 bases fit TRBD2. Germline trimming cut 4 bases from V and 3 bases from J; bases unmatched to any gene: 6. CDR1 PRHDT and CDR2 FYEKMQ come from the germline V gene (reference sequence). CDR3 length: 16 residues. CDR3 loop: CASSSTGTSGVYEQYF. As DNA, the CDR3 is TGTGCCAGCAGCTCTACCGGGACTAGCGGGGTCTACGAGCAGTACTTC. Full variable domain (remainder filled in from reference TRBV13 and TRBJ2-7): AAGVIQSPRHLIKEKRETATLKCYPIPRHDTVYWYQQGPGQDPQFLISFYEKMQSDKGSIPDRFSAQQFSDYHSELNMSSLELGDSALYFCASSSTGTSGVYEQYFGPGTRLTVT.

The chain recombines TRBV27 with TRBJ2-7, with TRBD1 identical over 8 bases. The CDR3 has 13 residues. J was trimmed by 3 bases and V by 5 bases; bases with no gene match: 3. Germline V gene lookup returns CDR1 MNHEY and CDR2 SMNVEV (reference sequence). In nucleotides, the CDR3 is TGTGCCAGCAGTCGGGACAGGAACTACGAGCAGTACTTC. Protein product: CASSRDRNYEQYF.

V usage is TRBV5-1 and J usage is TRBJ1-1; D is uncertain. Per the germline V gene, CDR1 is SGHRS and CDR2 is YFSETQ. V gave up 0 bases and J gave up 11 bases, with 14 bases separating them. The CDR3 is 13 residues long. CDR3 amino acids: CASSLEAQSGAFF. Written as DNA, the CDR3 is TGCGCCAGCAGCTTGGAGGCTCAATCGGGGGCTTTCTTT.

The J gene is TRBJ2-7, the V gene TRBV30; 7 bases are shared with TRBD2. CDR1 and CDR2 from the germline V gene are GTSNPN and SVGIG (reference sequence). The CDR3 consists of 13 residues. Trimming at V came to 2 bases and at J to 1 base, leaving 2 bases not matched to a gene. CDR3 sequence (DNA): TGTGCCTGGAGTTTCGGGGGGTCCTACGAGCAGTACTTC. It yields the protein CAWSFGGSYEQYF.

The chain employs TRBV5-6 and TRBJ2-1; 7 positions match TRBD1. With V trimmed by 1 base and J by 5 bases, 3 bases remained unmatched. The CDR3 spans 14 residues. Germline V gene lookup returns CDR1 SGHDT and CDR2 YYEEEE. CDR3 residues: CASSLTGENNEQFF. CDR3 sequence (DNA): TGTGCCAGCAGCTTGACAGGGGAAAACAATGAGCAGTTCTTC.

The J gene is TRBJ2-1, the V gene TRBV9; 13 bases line up with TRBD2. V lost 4 bases, J lost 9 bases, and 7 bases stayed unmatched. The CDR3 length is 15 residues. Germline V gene lookup returns CDR1 SGDLS and CDR2 YYNGEE. CDR3 nucleotides: TGTGCCAGCAGCCTTGGGACTAGCGGGACCGGTGAGCAGTTCTTC. Translated, it gives CASSLGTSGTGEQFF.

The chain links TRBV11-2 to TRBJ2-2; 12 bases line up with TRBD2. The CDR3 extends over 18 amino acids. CDR1 is SGHAT, CDR2 FQNNGV, per germline. V gave up 5 bases and J gave up 4 bases; unmatched junction bases: 11. The chain's CDR3 is CASSTLAGGPGSTGELFF. The CDR3 DNA reads TGTGCCAGCAGCACGCTAGCGGGGGGGCCAGGTAGCACCGGGGAGCTGTTTTTT.

The rearrangement links TRBV2 to TRBJ2-7; 11 positions agree with TRBD1. Germline V CDR1 and CDR2: SNHLY, FYNNEI. The CDR3 has 13 amino acids. V shed 11 bases, J shed 3 bases, and the junction held 6 bases outside the gene matches. CDR3: CAERGTGGYEQYF. The DNA for the CDR3 is TGTGCCGAGAGGGGGACAGGGGGCTACGAGCAGTACTTC.

V is TRBV7-6 and J is TRBJ1-5; D might be TRBD1 (6 bases). Germline V lookup: CDR1 SGHVS, CDR2 FNYEAQ. This CDR3 has 13 residues. Trimming removed 2 bases at V and 7 bases at J, with 9 bases between. Here the CDR3 DNA reads TGTGCCAGCAGCTTATGGCAGGGGCAGCCCCAGCATTTT. Encoded protein: CASSLWQGQPQHF.

The chain links TRBV4-1 to TRBJ1-1; the match to TRBD1 covers 9 bases. Germline V CDR1 and CDR2: MGHRA, YSYEKL. This CDR3 is built from 19 residues. The trim removed 4 bases at V and 5 bases at J, leaving 20 bases unmatched. CDR3 amino acids: CASSRDSGDRVPSGTEAFF. For the CDR3, the DNA is TGCGCCAGCAGCCGAGACAGCGGGGACAGGGTCCCTTCGGGGACTGAAGCTTTCTTT.

The chain employs TRBV30 and TRBJ1-5, with D tentatively TRBD1 (5 bases). The germline V gene has CDR1 GTSNPN and CDR2 SVGIG (reference sequence). The CDR3 runs to 15 residues. V gave up 0 bases and J gave up 9 bases, with 18 bases separating them. This chain's CDR3 is CAWSVAAGGARPQHF. In DNA form, the CDR3 reads TGTGCCTGGAGTGTGGCCGCCGGAGGGGCTCGGCCCCAGCATTTT.

The chain recombines TRBV18 with TRBJ1-1, with 9 nucleotides matching TRBD1. Trimming removed 3 bases from V and 1 base from J; junction bases left unmatched: 6. In germline, CDR1 is KGHSH, CDR2 LQKENI. This CDR3 has 16 amino acids. CDR3 nucleotide sequence: TGTGCCAGCTCACCTTGGACAGGGGCCCCGAACACTGAAGCTTTCTTT. Its protein product is CASSPWTGAPNTEAFF.

This chain joins TRBV6-1 and TRBJ1-2; TRBD1 is a possible D gene (6 bases). Germline CDR1 is MNHNS and CDR2 is SASEGT. The germline V and J ends were trimmed by 6 bases and 2 bases, with 10 bases remaining between them. This CDR3 spans 13 amino acids. The CDR3 sequence: CASSLTGNYGYTF. In DNA form, the CDR3 reads TGTGCCAGCAGCCTCACAGGGAACTATGGCTACACCTTC.

This chain connects TRBV11-3 to TRBJ1-2; 9 bases are shared with TRBD1. Per the germline V gene, CDR1 is SGHNT and CDR2 is YENEEA. J gave up 4 bases and V 1 base, and 10 bases lay outside the gene matches. The CDR3 contains 17 residues. CDR3 DNA sequence: TGTGCCAGCAGCTTAGGGGGACAGGGCTCTTACTTCTATGGCTACACCTTC. As protein: CASSLGGQGSYFYGYTF.

The chain combines TRBV4-3 with TRBJ1-4; D ambiguous. V lost 4 bases to trimming and J lost 8 bases, with 11 bases between them. Germline V gene lookup returns CDR1 LGHNA and CDR2 YSLEER. The CDR3 has 13 amino acids. The DNA for the CDR3 is TGCGCCAGCAGCCTCATGGGCGGGGAAAAACTGTTTTTT. Its translation: CASSLMGGEKLFF.

The chain combines TRBV5-6 with TRBJ1-2; possibly TRBD1 for D (5 bases). Trimming stripped 0 bases from V and 6 bases from J, with 6 bases between. This CDR3 has 12 residues. Germline V gives CDR1 SGHDT, CDR2 YYEEEE. For the CDR3, the DNA is TGTGCCAGCAGCTTGGGACAGCATGGCTACACCTTC. Protein: CASSLGQHGYTF.

The gene calls are TRBV5-5 and TRBJ1-5; D might be TRBD1 (5 bases). This CDR3 spans 13 amino acids. The germline CDR1 and CDR2 sequences are SGHKS and YYEKEE (reference sequence). Trimming left V 3 bases short and J 6 bases short, with 10 bases between. In DNA form, the CDR3 reads TGTGCCAGCAGCTCCAGGGATGGTCAGCCCCAGCATTTT. This translates into CASSSRDGQPQHF.

V is TRBV11-2 and J is TRBJ2-5, with 7 bases fitting TRBD2. This CDR3 region has 16 residues. J lost 4 bases, V lost 6 bases, and 14 bases had no gene match. The germline V gene has CDR1 SGHAT and CDR2 FQNNGV. The CDR3 is CASRPGEGLQPETQYF. For the CDR3, the DNA is TGTGCCAGCAGACCGGGGGAGGGCCTGCAACCAGAGACCCAGTACTTC.

V usage is TRBV7-8 and J usage is TRBJ2-3, with D possibly matching TRBD1 (6 bases). Germline values: CDR1 SGHVS, CDR2 FQNEAQ. This CDR3 comprises 17 residues. V lost 1 base, J lost 6 bases, and 20 bases lay in between. Here the CDR3 DNA reads TGTGCCAGCAGCTTAGTAAGGCCGGCGAGGGGGACCGATACGCAGTATTTT. Translating it yields CASSLVRPARGTDTQYF.

The V gene is TRBV11-2, the J gene TRBJ2-3; 8 nucleotides align to TRBD2. V was clipped by 3 bases and J by 1 base; unmatched bases: 3. The V gene's germline CDR1 is SGHAT and CDR2 FQNNGV. This CDR3 is 15 amino acids long. The DNA of the CDR3 is TGTGCCAGCAGCTTGGGTAGCGGGGGCACAGATACGCAGTATTTT. This encodes CASSLGSGGTDTQYF. Using reference TRBV11-2 and TRBJ2-3 for the parts outside the CDR3, the full variable domain is EAGVAQSPRYKIIEKRQSVAFWCNPISGHATLYWYQQILGQGPKLLIQFQNNGVVDDSQLPKDRFSAERLKGVDSTLKIQPAKLEDSAVYLCASSLGSGGTDTQYFGPGTRLTVL.

V and J are TRBV5-1 and TRBJ2-7, with 9 bases fitting TRBD1. From germline, CDR1 is SGHRS and CDR2 YFSETQ. This CDR3 region has 14 residues. Trimming at V came to 6 bases and at J to 5 bases, leaving 9 bases not matched to a gene. The CDR3 DNA reads TGCGCCAGCACCTCAACCGGGACAGGGAACGAGCAGTACTTC. Translated, it gives CASTSTGTGNEQYF.

The genes are TRBV18 and TRBJ1-2; D ambiguous. The length of the CDR3 is 12 residues. From germline, CDR1 is KGHSH and CDR2 LQKENI. Trimming stripped 2 bases from V and 5 bases from J, with 6 bases between. For the CDR3, the DNA is TGTGCCAGCTCACCAGAGCCGTATGGCTACACCTTC. Amino acid sequence: CASSPEPYGYTF.

This chain connects TRBV18 to TRBJ2-3, with 8 bases aligning to TRBD1. Germline V gene lookup returns CDR1 KGHSH and CDR2 LQKENI. Trimming took 2 bases from V and 7 from J; bases not matched to a gene: 5. The CDR3 covers 14 residues. The CDR3 nucleotides are TGTGCCAGCTCACCAGGACAGGGAACTTATACGCAGTATTTT. It is translated as CASSPGQGTYTQYF.

The rearrangement uses TRBV7-2 and TRBJ2-5, with 9 nucleotides matching TRBD2. The junction had 8 bases not matched to a gene; V was cut back by 6 bases and J by 3 bases. The CDR3 consists of 15 residues. The germline V gene has CDR1 SGHTA and CDR2 FQGNSA. CDR3 residues: CASRDAGGWEETQYF. The CDR3 bases are TGTGCCAGCAGGGACGCGGGGGGGTGGGAAGAGACCCAGTACTTC.

The CDR3 is CASSQAWTGGNTEAFF. In DNA, the CDR3 is TGCGCCAGCAGCCAAGCTTGGACAGGGGGAAACACTGAAGCTTTCTTT. This chain joins TRBV4-1 and TRBJ1-1; 10 bases agree with TRBD1. The V and J ends lost 1 base and 2 bases, in that order; junction bases with no gene match: 4. Germline V CDR1 and CDR2: MGHRA, YSYEKL. The CDR3 length is 16 residues.

The rearrangement links TRBV5-3 to TRBJ2-7, with 10 bases that match TRBD1. TRBV5-3 is an open reading frame, and its role is uncertain. The CDR3 has 17 amino acids. V shed 4 bases and J 5 bases; nucleotides not matched to a gene: 15. As DNA, the CDR3 is TGTGCCAGAAGCAAAAATCCCGGGACAGGGGTTGACCACGAGCAGTACTTC. Its protein is CARSKNPGTGVDHEQYF.

The V and J genes are TRBV6-5 and TRBJ1-1; a possible D gene is TRBD1 (6 bases). Trimming pared 6 bases from V and 0 bases from J, leaving 11 bases between. Germline assignment: CDR1 MNHEY and CDR2 SVGAGI. This CDR3 has 14 residues. The CDR3 reads CASRKDRVNTEAFF. The CDR3 DNA reads as TGTGCCAGCAGGAAGGACAGAGTGAACACTGAAGCTTTCTTT.

J is TRBJ1-6 and V is TRBV28; TRBD1 matches 9 bases. This CDR3 contains 16 residues. Losses at the gene ends were 6 bases for V and 7 bases for J; bases not matched to a gene: 10. The germline gives CDR1 MDHEN, CDR2 SYDVKM. CDR3 sequence (DNA): TGTGCCAGCAGGCCCGAGACAGGGGGGGGAAATTCACCCCTCCACTTT. Translation: CASRPETGGGNSPLHF.

The chain recombines TRBV5-5 with TRBJ1-4, with 9 bases that match TRBD1. The length of the CDR3 is 16 residues. V shed 3 bases and J 8 bases; nucleotides not matched to a gene: 11. Germline CDR1 is SGHKS and CDR2 is YYEKEE (reference sequence). The chain's CDR3 is CASSSQPGQGQEKLFF. The DNA for the CDR3 is TGTGCCAGCAGCTCACAACCGGGACAGGGTCAAGAAAAACTGTTTTTT.

Comments on this clone: Germline and junction disagree at one end, which may indicate a read error. The chain has TRBV19 and TRBJ2-3, with a tentative D call TRBD2 (6 bases). CDR1 LNHDA and CDR2 SQIVND come from the germline V gene (reference sequence). The length of the CDR3 is 15 residues. The CDR3 nucleotides are TGTGCCAGCAGTATAATCGGGGGTAGCACAGATACGCAGTATTTT. Translation gives CASSIIGGSTDTQYF.